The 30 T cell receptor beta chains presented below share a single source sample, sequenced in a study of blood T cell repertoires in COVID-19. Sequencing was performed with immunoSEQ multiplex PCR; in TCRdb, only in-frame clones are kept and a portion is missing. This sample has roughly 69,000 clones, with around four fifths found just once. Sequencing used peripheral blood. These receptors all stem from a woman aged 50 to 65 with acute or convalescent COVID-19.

The CDR3 DNA reads as TGTGCCAGCAGCCAACCGAGGACAGGGGAGACTGAAGCTTTCTTT. Translation gives CASSQPRTGETEAFF. The chain couples TRBV4-2 to TRBJ1-1, with 9 bases identical to TRBD1. Losses at the gene ends were 2 bases for V and 5 bases for J; bases not matched to a gene: 6. The CDR3 is 15 residues long. Germline V CDR1 and CDR2: LGHNA, YNFKEQ.

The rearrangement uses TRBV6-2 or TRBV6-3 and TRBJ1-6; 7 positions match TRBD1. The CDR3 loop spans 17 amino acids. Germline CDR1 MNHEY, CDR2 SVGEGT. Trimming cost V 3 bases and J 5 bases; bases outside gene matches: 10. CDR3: CASSYPPRTGDNSPLHF. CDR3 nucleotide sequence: TGTGCCAGCAGTTATCCCCCCCGGACAGGTGATAATTCACCCCTCCACTTT.

The CDR3 here is CATSRGLTLAGLGGETQYF. Written as DNA, the CDR3 is TGTGCCACCAGCAGAGGCCTCACTCTGGCAGGGCTGGGGGGAGAGACCCAGTACTTC. The rearrangement joins TRBV15 to TRBJ2-5, with D possibly TRBD2 on 6 matching bases. The CDR3 contains 19 residues. Germline CDR1 and CDR2: LNHNV and YYDKDF (reference sequence). The V gene lost 1 base and the J gene lost 4 bases, with 25 bases spanning the gap.

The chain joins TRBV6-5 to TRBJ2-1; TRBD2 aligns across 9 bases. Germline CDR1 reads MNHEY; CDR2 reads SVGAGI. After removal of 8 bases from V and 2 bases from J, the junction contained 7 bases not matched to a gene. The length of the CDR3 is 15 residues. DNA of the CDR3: TGTGCCAGCCGGGGGCGCGGGGGGGCCTACAATGAGCAGTTCTTC. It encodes CASRGRGGAYNEQFF.

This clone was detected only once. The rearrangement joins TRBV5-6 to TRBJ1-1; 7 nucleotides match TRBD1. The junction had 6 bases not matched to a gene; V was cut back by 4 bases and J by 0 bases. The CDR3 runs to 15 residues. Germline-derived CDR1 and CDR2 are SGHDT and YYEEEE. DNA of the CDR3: TGTGCCAGCAGCCCGGGGACAGTCGTGAACACTGAAGCTTTCTTT. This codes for CASSPGTVVNTEAFF.

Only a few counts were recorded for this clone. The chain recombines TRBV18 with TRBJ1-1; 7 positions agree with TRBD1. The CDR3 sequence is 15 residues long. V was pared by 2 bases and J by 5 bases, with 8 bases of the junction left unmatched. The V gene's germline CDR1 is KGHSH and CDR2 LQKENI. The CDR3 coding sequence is TGTGCCAGCTCACCAATCACAGGGGTGAGGACTGAAGCTTTCTTT. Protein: CASSPITGVRTEAFF.

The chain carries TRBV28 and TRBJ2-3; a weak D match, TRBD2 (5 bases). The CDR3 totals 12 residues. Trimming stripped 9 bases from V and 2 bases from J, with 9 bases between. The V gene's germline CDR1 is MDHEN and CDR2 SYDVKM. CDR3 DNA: TGTGCCAGTCGGGAAAACACAGATACGCAGTATTTT. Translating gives CASRENTDTQYF.

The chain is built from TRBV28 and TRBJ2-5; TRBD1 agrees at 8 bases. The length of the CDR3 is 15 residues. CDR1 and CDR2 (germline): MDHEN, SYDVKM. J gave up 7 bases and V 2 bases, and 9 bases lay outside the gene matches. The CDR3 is CASSLPMTGEWTQYF. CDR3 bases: TGTGCCAGCAGTTTACCCATGACAGGGGAGTGGACCCAGTACTTC.

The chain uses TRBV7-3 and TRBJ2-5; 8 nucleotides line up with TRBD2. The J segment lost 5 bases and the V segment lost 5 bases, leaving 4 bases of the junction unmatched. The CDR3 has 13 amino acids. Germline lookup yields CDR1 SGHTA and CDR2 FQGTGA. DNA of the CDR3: TGTGCCAGCAGCCGGGGACTAGAGGAGACCCAGTACTTC. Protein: CASSRGLEETQYF.

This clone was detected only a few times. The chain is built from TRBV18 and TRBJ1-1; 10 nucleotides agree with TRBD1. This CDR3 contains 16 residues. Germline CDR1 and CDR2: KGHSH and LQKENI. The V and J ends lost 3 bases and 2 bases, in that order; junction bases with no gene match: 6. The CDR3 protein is CASSPRQGASNTEAFF. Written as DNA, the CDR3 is TGTGCCAGCTCACCCCGACAGGGGGCTTCCAACACTGAAGCTTTCTTT.

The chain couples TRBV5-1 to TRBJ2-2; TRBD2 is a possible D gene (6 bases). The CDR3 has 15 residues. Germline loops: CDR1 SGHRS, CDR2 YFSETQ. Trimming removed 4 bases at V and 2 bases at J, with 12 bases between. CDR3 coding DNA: TGCGCCAGCAGCGTGGTTGGGACTAACACCGGGGAGCTGTTTTTT. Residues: CASSVVGTNTGELFF. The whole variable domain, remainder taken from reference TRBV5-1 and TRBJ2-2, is KAGVTQTPRYLIKTRGQQVTLSCSPISGHRSVSWYQQTPGQGLQFLFEYFSETQRNKGNFPGRFSGRQFSNSRSEMNVSTLELGDSALYLCASSVVGTNTGELFFGEGSRLTVL.

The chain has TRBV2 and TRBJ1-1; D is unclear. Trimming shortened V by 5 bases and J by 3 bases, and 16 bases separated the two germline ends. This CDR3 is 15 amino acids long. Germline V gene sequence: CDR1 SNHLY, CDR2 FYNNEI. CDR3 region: CASSLTWRLDTEAFF. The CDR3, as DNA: TGTGCCAGCAGTCTAACCTGGAGGCTTGACACTGAAGCTTTCTTT. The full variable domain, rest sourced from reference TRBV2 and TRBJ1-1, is EPEVTQTPSHQVTQMGQEVILRCVPISNHLYFYWYRQILGQKVEFLVSFYNNEISEKSEIFDDQFSVERPDGSNFTLKIRSTKLEDSAMYFCASSLTWRLDTEAFFGQGTRLTVV.

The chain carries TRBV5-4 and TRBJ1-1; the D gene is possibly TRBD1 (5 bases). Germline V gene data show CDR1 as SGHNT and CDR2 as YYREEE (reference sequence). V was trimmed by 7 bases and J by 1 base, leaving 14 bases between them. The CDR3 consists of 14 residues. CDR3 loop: CASGQGMGNTEAFF. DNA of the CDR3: TGTGCCAGCGGCCAGGGCATGGGGAACACTGAAGCTTTCTTT.

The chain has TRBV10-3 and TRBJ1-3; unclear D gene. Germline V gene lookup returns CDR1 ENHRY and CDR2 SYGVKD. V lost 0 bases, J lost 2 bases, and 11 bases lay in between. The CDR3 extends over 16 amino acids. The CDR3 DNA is TGTGCCATCAGTGAGTCGGGAGGCTTCGCTGGAAACACCATATATTTT. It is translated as CAISESGGFAGNTIYF.

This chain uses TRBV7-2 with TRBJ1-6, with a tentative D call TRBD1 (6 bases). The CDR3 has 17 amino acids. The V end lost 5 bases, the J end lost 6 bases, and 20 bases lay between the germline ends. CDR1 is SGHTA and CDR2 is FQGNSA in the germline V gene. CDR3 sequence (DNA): TGTGCCAGCAGCCAAGGTATCAGGGGCTCCGGTAATTCACCCCTCCACTTT. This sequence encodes CASSQGIRGSGNSPLHF. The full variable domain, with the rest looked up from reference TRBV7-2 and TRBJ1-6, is GAGVSQSPSNKVTEKGKDVELRCDPISGHTALYWYRQSLGQGLEFLIYFQGNSAPDKSGLPSDRFSAERTGGSVSTLTIQRTQQEDSAVYLCASSQGIRGSGNSPLHFGNGTRLTVT.

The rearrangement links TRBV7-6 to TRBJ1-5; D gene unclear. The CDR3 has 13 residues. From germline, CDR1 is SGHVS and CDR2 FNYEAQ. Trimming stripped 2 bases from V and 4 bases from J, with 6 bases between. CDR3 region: CASSLTRNQPQHF. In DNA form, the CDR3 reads TGTGCCAGCAGCTTAACCAGGAATCAGCCCCAGCATTTT.

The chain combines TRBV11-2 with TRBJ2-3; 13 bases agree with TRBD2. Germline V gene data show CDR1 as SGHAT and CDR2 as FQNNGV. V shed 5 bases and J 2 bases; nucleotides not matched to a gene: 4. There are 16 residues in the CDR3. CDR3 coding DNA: TGTGCCAGCAGCCTGGGACTAGCGGGGTACACAGATACGCAGTATTTT. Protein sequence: CASSLGLAGYTDTQYF.

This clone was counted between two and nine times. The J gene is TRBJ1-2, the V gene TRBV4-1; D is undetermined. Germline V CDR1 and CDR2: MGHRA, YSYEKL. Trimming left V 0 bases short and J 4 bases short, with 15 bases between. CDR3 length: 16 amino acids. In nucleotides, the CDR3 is TGCGCCAGCAGCCAAGAGCCGGGCCAGCGGATCTATGGCTACACCTTC. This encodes CASSQEPGQRIYGYTF.

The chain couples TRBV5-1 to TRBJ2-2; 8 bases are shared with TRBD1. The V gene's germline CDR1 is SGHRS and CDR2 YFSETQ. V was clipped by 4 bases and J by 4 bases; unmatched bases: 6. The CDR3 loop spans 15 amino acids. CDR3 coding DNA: TGCGCCAGCAGCCCACAAACAGGGGGCACCGGGGAGCTGTTTTTT. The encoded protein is CASSPQTGGTGELFF.

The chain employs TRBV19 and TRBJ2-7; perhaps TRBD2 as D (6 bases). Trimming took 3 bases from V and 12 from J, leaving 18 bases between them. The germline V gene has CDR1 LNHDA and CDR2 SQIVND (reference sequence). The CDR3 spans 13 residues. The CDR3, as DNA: TGTGCCAGTAGTATTCAGTGGCGGGATAGTCTGTACTTC. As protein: CASSIQWRDSLYF.

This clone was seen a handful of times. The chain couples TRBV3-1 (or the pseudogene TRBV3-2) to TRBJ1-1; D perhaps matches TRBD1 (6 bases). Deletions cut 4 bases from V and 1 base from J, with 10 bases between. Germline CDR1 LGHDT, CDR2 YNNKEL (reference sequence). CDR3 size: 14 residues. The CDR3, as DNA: TGTGCCAGCAGCCGGACAGCCAAGAACACTGAAGCTTTCTTT. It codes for CASSRTAKNTEAFF.

CDR3 coding DNA: TGTGCCACCAGCAGGGGGGCTGGCCCTGAAGCTTTCTTT. Residues: CATSRGAGPEAFF. This chain connects TRBV15 to TRBJ1-1; tentatively, D is TRBD1 (6 bases). V gave up 3 bases and J gave up 6 bases, with 11 bases separating them. The CDR3 covers 13 residues. Germline V gene lookup returns CDR1 LNHNV and CDR2 YYDKDF (reference sequence).

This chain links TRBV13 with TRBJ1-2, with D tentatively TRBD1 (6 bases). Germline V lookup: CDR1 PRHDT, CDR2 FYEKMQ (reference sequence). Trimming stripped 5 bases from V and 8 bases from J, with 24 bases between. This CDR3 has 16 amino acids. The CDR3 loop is CASSPMTGGGVFGYTF. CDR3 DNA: TGTGCCAGCAGCCCAATGACAGGCGGTGGGGTATTCGGCTACACCTTC.

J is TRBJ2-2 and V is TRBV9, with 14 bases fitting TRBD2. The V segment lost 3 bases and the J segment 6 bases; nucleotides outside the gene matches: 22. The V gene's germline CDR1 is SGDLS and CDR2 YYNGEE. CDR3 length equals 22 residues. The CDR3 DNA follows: TGTGCCAGCAGCGCGCGACCCCCTTCCTTAGGACTAGCGGGAGGAAAGGCCGGGGAGCTGTTTTTT. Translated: CASSARPPSLGLAGGKAGELFF.

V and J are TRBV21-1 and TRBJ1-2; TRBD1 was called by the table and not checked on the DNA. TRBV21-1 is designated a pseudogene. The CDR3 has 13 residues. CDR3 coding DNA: TGTGCCAGCAGGGACAGTACTAACTATGGCTACACCTTC. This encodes CASRDSTNYGYTF.

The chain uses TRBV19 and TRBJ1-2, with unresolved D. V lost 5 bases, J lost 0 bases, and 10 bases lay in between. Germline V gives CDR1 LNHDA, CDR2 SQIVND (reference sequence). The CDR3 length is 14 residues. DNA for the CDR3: TGTGCCAGTAGTGTTCAGCAGGCTAACTATGGCTACACCTTC. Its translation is CASSVQQANYGYTF.

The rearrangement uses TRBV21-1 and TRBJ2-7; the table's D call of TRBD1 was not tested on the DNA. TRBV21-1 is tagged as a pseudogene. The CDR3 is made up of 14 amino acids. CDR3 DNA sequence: TGTGCCAGCAGCAGGGACAGGCTATCCTACGAGCAGTACTTC. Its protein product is CASSRDRLSYEQYF.

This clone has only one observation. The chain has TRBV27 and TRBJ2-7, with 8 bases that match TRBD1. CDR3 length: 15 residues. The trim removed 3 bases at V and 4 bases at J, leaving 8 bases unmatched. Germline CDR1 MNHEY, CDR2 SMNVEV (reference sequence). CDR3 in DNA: TGTGCCAGCAGTTTCCTCGGACAGGGCCGATACGAGCAGTACTTC. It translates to CASSFLGQGRYEQYF.

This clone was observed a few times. CDR3 coding DNA: TGTGCCAGCAGCATGGGACAGGGGTATGGCTACACCTTC. Residues: CASSMGQGYGYTF. The V call is TRBV5-8, the J call TRBJ1-2; 10 bases line up with TRBD1. CDR3 size: 13 residues. J gave up 5 bases and V 4 bases, and 2 bases lay outside the gene matches. CDR1 is SGHTS, CDR2 YDEGEE, per germline.

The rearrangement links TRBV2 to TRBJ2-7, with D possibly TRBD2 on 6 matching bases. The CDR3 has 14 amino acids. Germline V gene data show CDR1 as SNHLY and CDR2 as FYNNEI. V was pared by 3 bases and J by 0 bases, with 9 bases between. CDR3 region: CASSEEGGSYEQYF. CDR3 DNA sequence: TGTGCCAGCAGTGAGGAGGGCGGCTCCTACGAGCAGTACTTC.